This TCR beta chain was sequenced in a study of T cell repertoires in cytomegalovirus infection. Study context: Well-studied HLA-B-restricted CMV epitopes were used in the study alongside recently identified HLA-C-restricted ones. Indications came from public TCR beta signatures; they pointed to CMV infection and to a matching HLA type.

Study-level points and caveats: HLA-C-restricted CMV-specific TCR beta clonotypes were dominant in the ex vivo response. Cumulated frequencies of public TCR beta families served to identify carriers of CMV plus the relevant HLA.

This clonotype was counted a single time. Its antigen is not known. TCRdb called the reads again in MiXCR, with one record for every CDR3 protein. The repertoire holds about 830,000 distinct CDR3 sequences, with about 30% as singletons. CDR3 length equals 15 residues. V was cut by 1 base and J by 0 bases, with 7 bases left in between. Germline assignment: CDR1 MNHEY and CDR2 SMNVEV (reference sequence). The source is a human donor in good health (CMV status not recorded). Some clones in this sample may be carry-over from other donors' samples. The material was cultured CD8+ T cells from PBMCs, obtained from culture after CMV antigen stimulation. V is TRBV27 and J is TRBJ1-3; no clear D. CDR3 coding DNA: TGTGCCAGCAGTTTATTCGCAGCCTCTGGAAACACCATATATTTT. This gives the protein CASSLFAASGNTIYF.